This T cell receptor (beta chain) originates from a study of T cells after yellow fever vaccination. The V gene end was trimmed by 6 bases and the J gene end by 2 bases; junction bases not matched to a gene: 4. The germline V gene has CDR1 DFQATT and CDR2 SNEGSKA (reference sequence). The length of the CDR3 is 13 residues. TCR cDNA was made by 5'RACE template switching, adding a universal primer site and UMIs. MiXCR was run by TCRdb on the 5' RACE reads, yielding one entry per CDR3 protein. The profile shows some 250,000 distinct CDR3 sequences, about 7% of them singletons. Overall study results and limits: Post-booster repertoires again held most primary-vaccination clones (about 96% CD4, roughly 88% CD8). The secondary response was weaker, and its peak arrived faster, on day 5 versus 15.

This clonotype was recorded a few times. Its target is unknown. The V and J genes are TRBV20-1 and TRBJ2-5; 9 bases line up with TRBD1. The receptor was isolated from a man aged 25-45 years who received the YFV17D yellow fever vaccine. The material sequenced was CD4+ T cells sorted from PBMCs, taken 15 days after the yellow fever booster vaccination. In DNA form, the CDR3 reads TGCAGTGCGCTCGGGACAGGGCAAGAGACCCAGTACTTC. Translation: CSALGTGQETQYF.